This TCR beta chain was profiled in a study of T cell responses to AZD1222 COVID-19 vaccine. Repertoires were generated with immunoSEQ multiplex PCR, while TCRdb's copy carries only in-frame clones and drops some. This sample has 100,000 to 150,000 clones, with about nine tenths found just once. This CDR3 contains 13 residues. V lost 5 bases and J 7 bases, leaving 14 bases between the germline ends. Germline loops: CDR1 LNHDA, CDR2 SQIVND (reference sequence). The J gene is TRBJ1-2, the V gene TRBV19; D not resolved. The material sequenced was peripheral blood, taken on day 0 of AZD1222 vaccination. This clonotype originated in an adult in good health. The DNA of the CDR3 is TGTGCCAGTAGTCTCACAAGGGTAGGTGGCTACACCTTC. Its translation is CASSLTRVGGYTF.